Presented here are 17 T cell receptor beta chains from one specimen sequenced in a study of blood T cell repertoires in COVID-19. Generated by immunoSEQ multiplex PCR, the TCRdb table keeps only in-frame clones and is missing some. The sample lists some 530,000 clones, 80% to 90% occurring once. The sequencing sample was made of peripheral blood. These TCRs come from a human donor in a cohort sampled during active COVID-19.

The chain is built from TRBV28 and TRBJ1-2; D gene ambiguous. The V gene lost 6 bases and the J gene lost 4 bases, with 18 bases spanning the gap. Germline V gene data show CDR1 as MDHEN and CDR2 as SYDVKM. This CDR3 region has 15 residues. The DNA of the CDR3 is TGTGCCAGCAGGGAGCAGCCTACTTCCCGCTATGGCTACACCTTC. It encodes CASREQPTSRYGYTF.

The gene calls are TRBV27 and TRBJ2-3, with 8 bases lining up with TRBD2. CDR1 MNHEY and CDR2 SMNVEV come from the germline V gene (reference sequence). Germline trimming cut 5 bases from V and 4 bases from J; bases unmatched to any gene: 8. This CDR3 contains 15 residues. CDR3 loop: CASSKLAEGADTQYF. CDR3 coding DNA: TGTGCCAGCAGTAAACTAGCGGAGGGGGCAGATACGCAGTATTTT.

The chain has TRBV3-1 (or the pseudogene TRBV3-2) and TRBJ1-2; D perhaps matches TRBD1 (6 bases). Looked up from germline, CDR1 is LGHDT and CDR2 is YNNKEL (reference sequence). With 4 bases removed from V and 8 bases from J, the gap between germline ends came to 17 bases. This CDR3 is built from 14 residues. CDR3 in amino acids: CASSRLQGKEGYTF. Here the CDR3 DNA reads TGTGCCAGCAGCCGACTACAGGGAAAGGAGGGCTACACCTTC.

The CDR3 is CASSSLIRSGRQTYNEQFF. As DNA, the CDR3 is TGTGCCAGCAGTTCCCTTATAAGAAGCGGGAGGCAAACATACAATGAGCAGTTCTTC. This chain connects TRBV27 to TRBJ2-1; 9 bases match TRBD2. V lost 4 bases and J lost 4; bases outside the gene matches: 17. CDR1 is MNHEY and CDR2 is SMNVEV in the germline V gene (reference sequence). This CDR3 comprises 19 residues.

The chain recombines TRBV4-3 with TRBJ2-2; a possible D gene is TRBD2 (5 bases). The germline V gene encodes CDR1 LGHNA and CDR2 YSLEER. Trimming stripped 3 bases from V and 4 bases from J, with 15 bases between. This CDR3 spans 16 amino acids. The DNA for the CDR3 is TGCGCCAGCAGCCAGGGTGGCGGGCAGATCACCGGGGAGCTGTTTTTT. Amino acid sequence: CASSQGGGQITGELFF.

V gene TRBV18 combines with J gene TRBJ2-6, with 7 nucleotides matching TRBD1. With V trimmed by 1 base and J by 1 base, 4 bases remained unmatched. The CDR3 runs 17 residues. Germline V gene sequence: CDR1 KGHSH, CDR2 LQKENI. The CDR3 nucleotides read TGTGCCAGCTCACCACGACAGGGACAATCTGGGGCCAACGTCCTGACTTTC. It codes for CASSPRQGQSGANVLTF.

The J gene is TRBJ2-7, the V gene TRBV3-1 (or the pseudogene TRBV3-2), with D unclear. Trimming took 1 base from V and 4 from J, leaving 8 bases between them. This CDR3 region has 13 residues. The germline gives CDR1 LGHDT, CDR2 YNNKEL (reference sequence). DNA for the CDR3: TGTGCCAGCAGCCAAGGGCCCCAATACGAGCAGTACTTC. This translates into CASSQGPQYEQYF.

This clone was observed once. The same CDR3 arises from other DNA sequences in this sample as well. The genes are TRBV19 and TRBJ2-2; D is uncertain. V was trimmed by 2 bases and J by 1 base, leaving 5 bases between them. Germline CDR1 is LNHDA and CDR2 is SQIVND (reference sequence). This CDR3 region has 14 residues. DNA of the CDR3: TGTGCCAGTAGTATATCGGGGAACACCGGGGAGCTGTTTTTT. It yields the protein CASSISGNTGELFF.

The chain joins TRBV19 to TRBJ2-7; 10 nucleotides match TRBD1. From germline, CDR1 is LNHDA and CDR2 SQIVND (reference sequence). The junction had 5 bases not matched to a gene; V was cut back by 6 bases and J by 3 bases. This CDR3 is built from 14 residues. CDR3: CASRPGQGRYEQYF. For the CDR3, the DNA is TGTGCCAGTAGACCGGGACAGGGGCGCTACGAGCAGTACTTC.

About this clone: The sample holds other DNA sequences that translate to the same CDR3. This chain links TRBV6-1 with TRBJ2-3; possibly TRBD2 for D (5 bases). This CDR3 region has 14 residues. Between the trimmed V and J ends, which lost 1 base and 1 base, there was a span of 6 bases. CDR1 is MNHNS, CDR2 SASEGT, per germline. This chain's CDR3 is CASSEVGGTDTQYF. CDR3 nucleotides: TGTGCCAGCAGTGAAGTGGGAGGCACAGATACGCAGTATTTT.

The genes are TRBV18 and TRBJ1-1; D may be TRBD1 (6 bases). The CDR3 extends over 14 amino acids. CDR1 and CDR2 (germline): KGHSH, LQKENI. V lost 4 bases, J lost 1 base, and 10 bases lay in between. The CDR3 region has the DNA TGTGCCAGCTCACTCGACAGGAGGAACACTGAAGCTTTCTTT. This translates into CASSLDRRNTEAFF.

The rearrangement uses TRBV7-8 and TRBJ1-5; D not resolved. The CDR3 has 14 amino acids. Germline loops: CDR1 SGHVS, CDR2 FQNEAQ. V lost 4 bases and J 4 bases, leaving 11 bases between the germline ends. The CDR3 DNA reads TGTGCCAGCAGCTACTACGGGTTGAATCAGCCCCAGCATTTT. Encoded protein: CASSYYGLNQPQHF. Based on the CDR3 plus reference TRBV7-8 and TRBJ1-5, the full variable domain is GAGVSQSPRYKVAKRGQDVALRCDPISGHVSLFWYQQALGQGPEFLTYFQNEAQLDKSGLPSDRFFAERPEGSVSTLKIQRTQQEDSAVYLCASSYYGLNQPQHFGDGTRLSIL.

The gene calls are TRBV29-1 and TRBJ2-7; 8 bases are shared with TRBD1. The CDR3 totals 16 residues. From germline, CDR1 is SQVTM and CDR2 ANQGSEA. The J segment lost 1 base and the V segment lost 4 bases, leaving 12 bases of the junction unmatched. CDR3 amino acids: CSVGRAPRQGSYEQYF. The CDR3 region has the DNA TGCAGCGTTGGACGAGCCCCCCGACAGGGGTCCTACGAGCAGTACTTC.

The chain joins TRBV28 to TRBJ1-2, with D possibly TRBD1 on 5 matching bases. Germline lookup yields CDR1 MDHEN and CDR2 SYDVKM. V lost 5 bases to trimming and J lost 8 bases, with 15 bases between them. CDR3 length equals 13 residues. The CDR3 DNA sequence: TGTGCCAGCAGTCTTACCCCAGGGTCCGGCTACACCTTC. Its translation: CASSLTPGSGYTF.

The gene calls are TRBV9 and TRBJ2-1; 7 bases agree with TRBD2. With 3 bases clipped from V and 8 bases from J, the junction kept 14 bases outside the gene matches. The germline CDR1 and CDR2 sequences are SGDLS and YYNGEE. This CDR3 is built from 16 residues. This CDR3 reads CASSGLLSGTEDEQFF. CDR3 nucleotides: TGTGCCAGCAGCGGGCTTTTAAGCGGGACTGAGGATGAGCAGTTCTTC.

In DNA form, the CDR3 reads TGTGCCAGCAGTGAATTGCTAGCGGGAGCCGTGGAGCAGTACTTC. The encoded protein is CASSELLAGAVEQYF. The chain recombines TRBV25-1 with TRBJ2-7; 10 nucleotides line up with TRBD2. Losses at the gene ends were 1 base for V and 7 bases for J; bases not matched to a gene: 7. There are 15 residues in the CDR3. Germline-derived CDR1 and CDR2 are MGHDK and SYGVNS.

On this clone: A junction end diverges from the germline sequence, so it may reflect a read error. The V gene is TRBV5-1, the J gene TRBJ2-7; 7 nucleotides line up with TRBD2. This CDR3 is built from 15 residues. Germline CDR1 reads SGHRS; CDR2 reads YFSETQ. The DNA of the CDR3 is TGCGCCAGCTGCTTGTCGGGGGGAGGGCCGGTCGAGCAGTACTTC. The encoded protein is CASCLSGGGPVEQYF.